This entry is about one TCR beta chain. Antigen specificity is unknown. Second doses at about 4 or about 12 weeks were pooled. This record belongs to a study of T cell responses to AZD1222 COVID-19 vaccine. Study outcomes and limitations: Donors were largely white British and mainly female; clonal diversity was possibly underestimated.

V shed 6 bases and J shed 4 bases, with 15 bases lying between them. Germline CDR1 and CDR2: LNHDA and SQIVND (reference sequence). The CDR3 loop spans 14 amino acids. This table comes from immunoSEQ multiplex PCR, and its TCRdb copy is limited to in-frame clones, with some not included. Among some 99,000 clones listed, about 81% were seen once. The source of this sequence is an adult who received the AZD1222 COVID-19 vaccine. The V and J genes are TRBV19 and TRBJ1-2, with D possibly matching TRBD1 (5 bases). This material consisted of peripheral blood, taken 28 days after the second AZD1222 dose. The CDR3 nucleotides are TGTGCCAGTAGGAACTATGGGGGGTCCTATGGCTACACCTTC. Protein product: CASRNYGGSYGYTF.